Shown below are 26 T cell receptor beta chains from a single sample sequenced in a study of neurological immune-mediated disorders. MiXCR, applied by TCRdb to the 5' RACE reads, yields one record per CDR3 protein. The table records more than 40,000 distinct CDR3 sequences, 2.5% to 3.5% of them present only once. Material for sequencing was PBMCs. Receptors originate from a woman in her fifties or sixties with multiple sclerosis.

This clonotype was counted at least ten times. This chain uses TRBV20-1 with TRBJ2-5, with a tentative D call TRBD2 (6 bases). This CDR3 is built from 15 residues. CDR1 is DFQATT and CDR2 is SNEGSKA in the germline V gene (reference sequence). V dropped 2 bases and J dropped 2 bases, with 15 bases sitting between them. The CDR3 coding sequence is TGCAGTGCTAGAACCCCGGCGGGGTGGCAAGAGACCCAGTACTTC. It encodes CSARTPAGWQETQYF.

This clonotype was counted many times. This chain joins TRBV5-1 and TRBJ2-1; a possible D gene is TRBD1 (6 bases). Trimming pared 3 bases from V and 7 bases from J, leaving 14 bases between. The CDR3 is 14 amino acids. Germline V gene sequence: CDR1 SGHRS, CDR2 YFSETQ. The CDR3 sequence: CASSYTGFPNEQFF. The CDR3 DNA reads TGCGCCAGCAGCTACACAGGGTTCCCGAATGAGCAGTTCTTC.

This clonotype showed up many times. The J gene is TRBJ2-5, the V gene TRBV5-1, with unresolved D. This CDR3 is built from 15 residues. Looked up from germline, CDR1 is SGHRS and CDR2 is YFSETQ. The V and J ends lost 4 bases and 2 bases respectively, with 15 bases between them. The CDR3 DNA reads TGCGCCAGCAGCCCAGGACCTACCAAGCAAGAGACCCAGTACTTC. This encodes CASSPGPTKQETQYF.

At least ten counts were recorded for this clonotype. The chain couples TRBV5-1 to TRBJ2-5, with a possible D match to TRBD2 (6 bases). Trimming removed 3 bases from V and 1 base from J, with 10 bases in between. In germline, CDR1 is SGHRS, CDR2 YFSETQ. This CDR3 is 14 amino acids long. CDR3 DNA: TGCGCCAGCAGCTCGCCGGGACTCCAAGAGACCCAGTACTTC. This codes for CASSSPGLQETQYF.

This clonotype has a count of ten or more. The chain employs TRBV5-1 and TRBJ2-7; no reliable D call. Per germline, CDR1 SGHRS and CDR2 YFSETQ. The CDR3 spans 13 residues. V lost 0 bases and J 3 bases, leaving 7 bases between the germline ends. The CDR3 here is CASSLGPLYEQYV. CDR3 nucleotide sequence: TGCGCCAGCAGCTTGGGTCCCCTCTACGAGCAGTACGTC.

This clonotype came up many times. The V call is TRBV20-1, the J call TRBJ2-3; 11 bases agree with TRBD2. There are 23 residues in the CDR3. V dropped 0 bases and J dropped 4; count of bases not matched to a gene: 27. The germline V gene encodes CDR1 DFQATT and CDR2 SNEGSKA (reference sequence). The chain's CDR3 is CSARDDRRSASGRSGPVPDTQYF. CDR3 in DNA: TGCAGTGCTAGAGATGACCGGAGGAGTGCTAGCGGGAGGTCGGGTCCCGTCCCAGATACGCAGTATTTT.

This clonotype was detected many times. V and J are TRBV5-1 and TRBJ2-5; 9 nucleotides agree with TRBD1. With 5 bases clipped from V and 5 bases from J, the junction kept 16 bases outside the gene matches. The germline gives CDR1 SGHRS, CDR2 YFSETQ. The CDR3 contains 17 residues. The DNA of the CDR3 is TGCGCCAGCAGGGGACAGGGCGGTGTGTACAGCGAGGAGACCCAGTACTTC. This translates into CASRGQGGVYSEETQYF.

This clonotype was seen at least ten times. The rearrangement uses TRBV5-1 and TRBJ2-5; D call uncertain. This CDR3 has 14 amino acids. The germline V gene encodes CDR1 SGHRS and CDR2 YFSETQ. V was clipped by 4 bases and J by 1 base, with 11 bases between them. CDR3 protein: CASSPAQIQETQYF. CDR3 in DNA: TGCGCCAGCAGCCCAGCGCAGATCCAAGAGACCCAGTACTTC.

This clonotype was counted at least ten times. The chain uses TRBV5-1 and TRBJ2-3; 11 bases map to TRBD1. Trimming removed 0 bases from V and 4 bases from J; junction bases left unmatched: 1. The CDR3 totals 15 residues. Germline CDR1 is SGHRS and CDR2 is YFSETQ. This CDR3 is CASSLGTGGADTQYF. The DNA of the CDR3 is TGCGCCAGCAGCTTGGGGACAGGGGGCGCAGATACGCAGTATTTT. The full variable domain, completed using reference TRBV5-1 and TRBJ2-3, is KAGVTQTPRYLIKTRGQQVTLSCSPISGHRSVSWYQQTPGQGLQFLFEYFSETQRNKGNFPGRFSGRQFSNSRSEMNVSTLELGDSALYLCASSLGTGGADTQYFGPGTRLTVL.

V and J are TRBV2 and TRBJ1-1; D uncertain. The CDR3 is made up of 13 amino acids. Germline CDR1 is SNHLY and CDR2 is FYNNEI. Trimming shortened V by 9 bases and J by 1 base, and 12 bases separated the two germline ends. The CDR3 is CASTPGRNTEAFF. CDR3 nucleotides: TGTGCCAGTACGCCGGGCCGGAACACTGAAGCTTTCTTT.

In its sample, this clonotype was seen many times. This chain links TRBV6-1 with TRBJ2-1; 7 nucleotides match TRBD2. V shed 3 bases and J 3 bases; nucleotides not matched to a gene: 8. Germline CDR1 MNHNS, CDR2 SASEGT. The CDR3 loop spans 16 amino acids. The chain's CDR3 is CASSEGAGLVYNEQFF. The CDR3 DNA is TGTGCCAGCAGTGAGGGAGCGGGATTGGTCTACAATGAGCAGTTCTTC.

At least ten counts were recorded for this clonotype. The chain employs TRBV7-9 and TRBJ2-1, with D tentatively TRBD2 (6 bases). Trimming stripped 6 bases from V and 2 bases from J, with 11 bases between. This CDR3 has 14 amino acids. The germline V gene encodes CDR1 SEHNR and CDR2 FQNEAQ (reference sequence). This chain's CDR3 is CASRGLGPYNEQFF. The CDR3 bases are TGTGCCAGCAGGGGACTGGGGCCCTACAATGAGCAGTTCTTC.

This clonotype was detected many times. CDR3 loop: CASSPRTGNEKLFF. CDR3 sequence (DNA): TGTGCCAGCAGTCCTAGGACAGGGAATGAAAAACTGTTTTTT. V usage is TRBV27 and J usage is TRBJ1-4; 8 nucleotides align to TRBD1. The CDR3 is 14 residues long. Germline trimming cut 5 bases from V and 5 bases from J; bases unmatched to any gene: 4. Germline V gene data show CDR1 as MNHEY and CDR2 as SMNVEV (reference sequence).

This clonotype was picked up many times. V gene TRBV5-6 combines with J gene TRBJ1-1; no clear D. The germline gives CDR1 SGHDT, CDR2 YYEEEE. The germline V and J ends were trimmed by 2 bases and 2 bases, with 7 bases remaining between them. This CDR3 comprises 13 residues. The CDR3 loop reads CASSFRYNTEAFF. CDR3 in DNA: TGTGCCAGCAGCTTCCGATATAACACTGAAGCTTTCTTT.

This clonotype was seen many times. The genes are TRBV28 and TRBJ2-1, with unresolved D. This CDR3 comprises 12 residues. Trimming removed 6 bases at V and 9 bases at J, with 12 bases between. From germline, CDR1 is MDHEN and CDR2 SYDVKM. CDR3 loop: CASRPDWSEQFF. The CDR3 DNA reads TGTGCCAGCAGACCAGACTGGAGTGAGCAGTTCTTC.

This clonotype was observed at least ten times. V and J are TRBV20-1 and TRBJ2-2, with D possibly TRBD2 on 5 matching bases. V was shortened by 5 bases and J by 5 bases, with 21 bases between the two germline ends. Per germline, CDR1 DFQATT and CDR2 SNEGSKA (reference sequence). The length of the CDR3 is 16 residues. The CDR3 protein is CSAYPAGGPGTGELFF. The CDR3 region has the DNA TGCAGTGCTTACCCCGCTGGCGGGCCGGGGACCGGGGAGCTGTTTTTT.

In its sample, this clonotype was seen many times. This sequence joins TRBV18 and TRBJ2-5; D might be TRBD2 (6 bases). The CDR3 is made up of 17 amino acids. Germline CDR1 and CDR2: KGHSH and LQKENI. V dropped 0 bases and J dropped 5 bases, with 19 bases sitting between them. In DNA, the CDR3 is TGTGCCAGCTCACCACCAACAGGAGGGCCGGCCGGGGAGACCCAGTACTTC. This codes for CASSPPTGGPAGETQYF.

V usage is TRBV4-2 and J usage is TRBJ2-3, with D perhaps TRBD2 (6 bases). The CDR3 spans 14 residues. V was trimmed by 4 bases and J by 5 bases, leaving 13 bases between them. Germline lookup yields CDR1 LGHNA and CDR2 YNFKEQ. CDR3 residues: CASSLPGVIDTQYF. CDR3 bases: TGTGCCAGCAGCCTCCCGGGGGTCATAGATACGCAGTATTTT.

The table lists this clonotype with many counts. This rearrangement joins TRBV11-2 to TRBJ1-1, with TRBD1 matching 9 bases. The V gene end was trimmed by 3 bases and the J gene end by 5 bases; junction bases not matched to a gene: 7. CDR3 size: 15 residues. Germline assignment: CDR1 SGHAT and CDR2 FQNNGV. The CDR3 coding sequence is TGTGCCAGCAGCTTGATGGACAGGGGTTTAACTGAAGCTTTCTTT. As protein: CASSLMDRGLTEAFF.

This clonotype has ten or more counts. V gene TRBV7-2 combines with J gene TRBJ1-1; tentatively, D is TRBD1 (6 bases). Germline V gives CDR1 SGHTA, CDR2 FQGNSA. The CDR3 spans 15 residues. Trimming took off 1 base at V and 5 bases at J, with 14 bases between the two ends. CDR3 residues: CASSLDSGGLTEAFF. DNA for the CDR3: TGTGCCAGCAGCTTAGACTCCGGGGGGCTTACTGAAGCTTTCTTT. The variable domain in full, with the rest retrieved from reference TRBV7-2 and TRBJ1-1, is GAGVSQSPSNKVTEKGKDVELRCDPISGHTALYWYRQSLGQGLEFLIYFQGNSAPDKSGLPSDRFSAERTGGSVSTLTIQRTQQEDSAVYLCASSLDSGGLTEAFFGQGTRLTVV.

This clonotype was counted many times. The chain's CDR3 is CASSRLAGDLQYF. In DNA, the CDR3 is TGTGCCAGTAGTCGACTAGCGGGAGATTTGCAGTACTTC. The chain couples TRBV19 to TRBJ2-7; 12 positions agree with TRBD2. V trimming: 5 bases; J trimming: 9 bases; junction bases outside the gene matches: 5. This CDR3 comprises 13 residues. From germline, CDR1 is LNHDA and CDR2 SQIVND (reference sequence). Combining the CDR3 with reference TRBV19 and TRBJ2-7 gives the whole variable domain DGGITQSPKYLFRKEGQNVTLSCEQNLNHDAMYWYRQDPGQGLRLIYYSQIVNDFQKGDIAEGYSVSREKKESFPLTVTSAQKNPTAFYLCASSRLAGDLQYFGPGTRLTVT.

This clonotype occurred many times. A much larger clone differs by one base, so this may be a read error. This chain connects TRBV5-1 to TRBJ1-1; no clear D. There are 13 residues in the CDR3. The ends were cut back, 0 bases at V and 1 base at J, with 4 bases in the middle. Looked up from germline, CDR1 is SGHRS and CDR2 is YFSETQ. CDR3 protein: CASSLDQNTEAFF. The CDR3 nucleotides are TGCGCCAGCAGCTTGGACCAGAACACTGAAGCTTTCTTT.

The CDR3 reads CASSPLNSGTTQYF. CDR3 DNA sequence: TGTGCCAGCAGCCCACTGAATTCCGGGACAACGCAGTATTTT. The chain links TRBV3-1 to TRBJ2-3; perhaps TRBD1 as D (6 bases). The CDR3 is 14 amino acids. CDR1 LGHDT and CDR2 YNNKEL come from the germline V gene (reference sequence). Trimming left V 4 bases short and J 9 bases short, with 17 bases between.

In its sample, this clonotype was seen many times. The chain carries TRBV6-5 and TRBJ1-2, with 7 bases identical to TRBD1. Germline V lookup: CDR1 MNHEY, CDR2 SVGAGI. The V segment lost 7 bases and the J segment 2 bases; nucleotides outside the gene matches: 4. The CDR3 is 13 residues long. CDR3 nucleotide sequence: TGTGCCAGCATGACAGGGACCAACTATGGCTACACCTTC. Protein: CASMTGTNYGYTF.

This clonotype was picked up many times. V gene TRBV5-1 combines with J gene TRBJ2-1; D unclear. CDR1 is SGHRS, CDR2 YFSETQ, per germline. V shed 1 base and J shed 6 bases, with 11 bases lying between them. This CDR3 has 14 residues. The CDR3 DNA follows: TGCGCCAGCAGCTTGTGGCAGGAGATCAATGAGCAGTTCTTC. Its protein product is CASSLWQEINEQFF.

This clonotype was seen repeatedly, ten times or more. The chain carries TRBV20-1 and TRBJ2-7; no clear D. The CDR3 consists of 12 residues. With 0 bases removed from V and 7 bases from J, the gap between germline ends came to 10 bases. Per the germline V gene, CDR1 is DFQATT and CDR2 is SNEGSKA (reference sequence). For the CDR3, the DNA is TGCAGTGCTAGAGATCCCATTTTGGAGCAGTACTTC. It specifies CSARDPILEQYF.